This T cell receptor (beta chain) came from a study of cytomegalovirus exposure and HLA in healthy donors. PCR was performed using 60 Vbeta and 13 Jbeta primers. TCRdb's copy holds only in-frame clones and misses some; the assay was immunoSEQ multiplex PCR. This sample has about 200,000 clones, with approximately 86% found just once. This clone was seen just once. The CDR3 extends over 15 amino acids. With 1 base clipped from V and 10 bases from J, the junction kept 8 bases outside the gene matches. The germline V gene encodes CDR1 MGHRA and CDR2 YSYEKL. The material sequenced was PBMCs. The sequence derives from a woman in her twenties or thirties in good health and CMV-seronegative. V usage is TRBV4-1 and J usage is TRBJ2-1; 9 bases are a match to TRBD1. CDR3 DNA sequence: TGCGCCAGCAGCCAAGGGACAGGGGCCCGTCGGGAGCAGTTCTTC. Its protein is CASSQGTGARREQFF.